What follows is one T cell receptor beta chain and its context. Source study methods: What underpinned the distant-metastasis classifier for papillary thyroid cancer was the set of CDR3 differences across clinicopathological groups. TCRdb ran MiXCR on the PCR reads. TCRdb, not the original authors, processed these V and J calls. The sample consists of under 35,000 clones, roughly a fifth of them appearing once. This sample is drawn from a study of metastatic and nonmetastatic thyroid tumors. Study at large: Thyroid patients, malignant and benign, had repertoires compared across blood and tumor or nodule tissue.

Germline V gene data show CDR1 as MNHEY and CDR2 as SVGEGT. Deletions cut 2 bases from V and 8 bases from J, with 16 bases between. This CDR3 has 15 amino acids. Prior to thyroid surgery, none of the patients had received any treatment. Specimen: blood. The sequence was collected from a female donor with papillary thyroid cancer or a benign thyroid nodule (not recorded which). Some clones in this sample may be carry-over from other donors' samples. The rearrangement uses TRBV6-2 or TRBV6-3 and TRBJ2-1, with D perhaps being TRBD1 or TRBD2 (5 bases each). CDR3 nucleotide sequence: TGTGCCAGCAGTTACCCCGGGGCCGTAGTGCATGAGCAGTTCTTC. It yields the protein CASSYPGAVVHEQFF.